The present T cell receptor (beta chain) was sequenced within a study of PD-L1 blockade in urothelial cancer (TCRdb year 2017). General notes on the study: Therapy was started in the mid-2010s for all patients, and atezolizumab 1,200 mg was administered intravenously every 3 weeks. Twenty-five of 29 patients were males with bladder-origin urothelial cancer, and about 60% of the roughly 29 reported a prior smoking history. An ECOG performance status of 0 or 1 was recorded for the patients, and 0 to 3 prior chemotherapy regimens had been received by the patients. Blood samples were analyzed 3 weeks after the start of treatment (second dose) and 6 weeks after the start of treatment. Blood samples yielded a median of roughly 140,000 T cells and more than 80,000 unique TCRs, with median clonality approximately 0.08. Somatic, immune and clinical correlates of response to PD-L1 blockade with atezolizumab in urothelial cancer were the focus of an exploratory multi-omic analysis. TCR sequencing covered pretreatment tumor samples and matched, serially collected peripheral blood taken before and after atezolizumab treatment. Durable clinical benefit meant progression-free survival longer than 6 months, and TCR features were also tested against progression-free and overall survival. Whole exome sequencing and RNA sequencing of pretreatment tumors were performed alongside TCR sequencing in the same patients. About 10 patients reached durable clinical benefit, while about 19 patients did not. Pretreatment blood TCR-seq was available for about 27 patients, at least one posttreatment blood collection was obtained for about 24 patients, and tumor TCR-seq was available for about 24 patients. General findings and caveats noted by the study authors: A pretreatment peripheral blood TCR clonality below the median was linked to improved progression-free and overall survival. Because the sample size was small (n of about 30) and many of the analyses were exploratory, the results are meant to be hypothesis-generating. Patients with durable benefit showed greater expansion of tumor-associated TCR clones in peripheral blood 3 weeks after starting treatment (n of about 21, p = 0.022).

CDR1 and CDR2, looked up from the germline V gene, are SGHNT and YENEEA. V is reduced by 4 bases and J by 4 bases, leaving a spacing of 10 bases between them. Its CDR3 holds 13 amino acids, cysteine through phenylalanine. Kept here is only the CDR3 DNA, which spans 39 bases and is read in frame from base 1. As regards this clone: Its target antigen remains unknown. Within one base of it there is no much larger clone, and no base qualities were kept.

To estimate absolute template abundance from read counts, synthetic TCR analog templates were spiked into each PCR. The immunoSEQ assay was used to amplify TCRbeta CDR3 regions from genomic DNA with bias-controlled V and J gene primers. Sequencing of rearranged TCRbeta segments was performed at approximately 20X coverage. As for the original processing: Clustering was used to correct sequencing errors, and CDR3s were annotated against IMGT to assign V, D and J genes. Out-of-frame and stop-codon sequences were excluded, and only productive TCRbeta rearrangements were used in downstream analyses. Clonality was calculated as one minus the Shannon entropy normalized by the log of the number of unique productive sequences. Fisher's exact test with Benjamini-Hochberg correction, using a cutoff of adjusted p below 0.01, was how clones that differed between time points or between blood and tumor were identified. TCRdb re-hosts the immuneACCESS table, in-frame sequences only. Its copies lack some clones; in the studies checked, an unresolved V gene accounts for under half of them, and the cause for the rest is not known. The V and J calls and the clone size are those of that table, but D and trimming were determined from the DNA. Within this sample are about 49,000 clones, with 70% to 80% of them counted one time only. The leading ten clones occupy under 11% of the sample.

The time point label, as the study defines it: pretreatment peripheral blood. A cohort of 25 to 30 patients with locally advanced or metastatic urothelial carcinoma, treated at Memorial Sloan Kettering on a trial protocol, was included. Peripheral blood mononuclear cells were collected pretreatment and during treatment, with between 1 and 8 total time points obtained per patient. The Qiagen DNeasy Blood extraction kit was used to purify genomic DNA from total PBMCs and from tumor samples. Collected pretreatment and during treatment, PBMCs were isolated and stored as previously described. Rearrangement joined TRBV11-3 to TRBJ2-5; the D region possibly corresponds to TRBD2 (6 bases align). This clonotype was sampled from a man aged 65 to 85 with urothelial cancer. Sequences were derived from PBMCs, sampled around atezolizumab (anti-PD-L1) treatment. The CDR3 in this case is CASSSGSGETQYF. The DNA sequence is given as TGTGCCAGCAGCTCCGGGAGTGGAGAGACCCAGTACTTC.